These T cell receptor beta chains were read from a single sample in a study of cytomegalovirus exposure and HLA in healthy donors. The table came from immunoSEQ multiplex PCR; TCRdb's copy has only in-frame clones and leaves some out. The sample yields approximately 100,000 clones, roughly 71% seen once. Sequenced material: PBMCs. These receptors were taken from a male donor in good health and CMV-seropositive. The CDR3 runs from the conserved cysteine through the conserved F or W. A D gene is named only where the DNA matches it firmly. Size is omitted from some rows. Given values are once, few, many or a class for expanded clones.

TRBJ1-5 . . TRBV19 CASTSWQTNQPQHF TGTGCCAGTACTAGTTGGCAGACTAATCAGCCCCAGCATTTT
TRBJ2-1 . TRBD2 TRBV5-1 CASSLSLAGANEQFF TGCGCCAGCAGCTTGTCACTCGCGGGAGCCAATGAGCAGTTCTTC
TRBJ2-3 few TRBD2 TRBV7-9 CSSSLTAGGPKNTQYF TGTTCCAGCAGCCTAACAGCGGGGGGGCCAAAGAATACGCAGTATTTT
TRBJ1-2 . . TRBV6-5 CASRIRRNVYGYTF TGTGCCAGCAGGATAAGGAGGAATGTCTATGGCTACACCTTC
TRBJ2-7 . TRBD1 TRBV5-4 CASSSWTGIGEQYF TGTGCCAGCAGCTCCTGGACAGGGATCGGCGAGCAGTACTTC
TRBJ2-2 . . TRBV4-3 CASSQVLSGTGELFF TGCGCCAGCAGCCAAGTATTGTCCGGGACCGGGGAGCTGTTTTTT
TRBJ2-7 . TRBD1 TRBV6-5 CASIRSGTGFSEQYF TGTGCCAGCATTCGGTCCGGGACAGGCTTCTCCGAGCAGTACTTC
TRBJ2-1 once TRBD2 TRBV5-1 CASSLLGLVYNEQFF TGCGCCAGCAGCTTGCTGGGACTAGTCTACAATGAGCAGTTCTTC
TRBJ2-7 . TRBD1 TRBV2 CASAGTVRYEQYF TGTGCCAGCGCCGGGACAGTTCGCTACGAGCAGTACTTC
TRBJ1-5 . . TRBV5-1 CASSLSPGSGNQPQHF TGCGCCAGCAGCCTCTCCCCAGGGTCCGGGAATCAGCCCCAGCATTTT
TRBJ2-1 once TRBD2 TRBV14 CASSQALAGVDEQFF TGTGCCAGCAGCCAAGCGTTAGCGGGAGTGGATGAGCAGTTCTTC
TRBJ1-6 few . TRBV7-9 CASSTQGNSPLHF TGTGCCAGCAGCACTCAGGGTAATTCACCCCTCCACTTT
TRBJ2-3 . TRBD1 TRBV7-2 CASSFNRGLGDTQYF TGTGCCAGCAGCTTCAACAGGGGGCTGGGAGATACGCAGTATTTT
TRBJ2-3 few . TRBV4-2 CASSRGGSDTQYF TGTGCCAGCAGCCGGGGGGGCTCAGATACGCAGTATTTT
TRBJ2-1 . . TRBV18 CASSPQGSYNEQFF TGTGCCAGCTCACCACAGGGGTCCTACAATGAGCAGTTCTTC
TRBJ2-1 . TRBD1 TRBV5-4 CASSSGQNNEQFF TGTGCCAGCAGCTCGGGACAGAACAATGAGCAGTTCTTC
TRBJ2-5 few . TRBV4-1 CASSQHRQVQETQYF TGCGCCAGCAGCCAACACCGACAGGTCCAAGAGACCCAGTACTTC
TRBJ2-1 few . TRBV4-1 CASSRGDSNYYNEQFF TGCGCCAGCAGCCGAGGGGACTCGAATTACTACAATGAGCAGTTCTTC
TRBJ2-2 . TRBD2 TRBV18 CASSPLTSGTNTGELFF TGTGCCAGCTCACCTCTTACTAGCGGAACGAACACCGGGGAGCTGTTTTTT
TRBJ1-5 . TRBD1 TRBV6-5 CASSQGQGAVQPQHF TGTGCCAGCAGCCAGGGACAGGGGGCTGTTCAGCCCCAGCATTTT
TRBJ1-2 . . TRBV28 CASSLWDTNYGYTF TGTGCCAGCAGTTTATGGGACACGAACTATGGCTACACCTTC
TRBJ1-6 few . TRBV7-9 CASSPGRRNSPLHF TGTGCCAGCAGCCCCGGCAGGCGCAATTCACCCCTCCACTTT
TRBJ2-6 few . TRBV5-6 CASSLTHGRAGANVLTF TGTGCCAGCAGCCTGACACACGGGAGAGCTGGGGCCAACGTCCTGACTTTC
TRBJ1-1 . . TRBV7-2 CASSYLFTEAFF TGTGCCAGCAGCTACTTGTTCACTGAAGCTTTCTTT
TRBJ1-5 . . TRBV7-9 CASSDHRVNQPQHF TGTGCCAGCAGCGATCACAGGGTAAATCAGCCCCAGCATTTT
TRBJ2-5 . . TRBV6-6 CASSSGGPGETQYF TGTGCCAGCAGTTCCGGAGGGCCTGGGGAGACCCAGTACTTC
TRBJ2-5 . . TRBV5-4 CASSLGTQQETQYF TGTGCCAGCAGCTTGGGGACACAACAAGAGACCCAGTACTTC
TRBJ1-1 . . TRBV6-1 CASSPTEYTEAFF TGTGCCAGCAGCCCGACAGAATACACTGAAGCTTTCTTT
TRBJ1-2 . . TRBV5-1 CASSEGLGYTF TGCGCCAGCAGCGAGGGACTCGGCTACACCTTC
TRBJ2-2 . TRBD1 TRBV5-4 CASSPGGTGNTGELFF TGTGCCAGCAGCCCTGGCGGGACAGGGAACACCGGGGAGCTGTTTTTT
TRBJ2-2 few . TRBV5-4 CASSTNRVRGAGELFF TGTGCCAGCAGCACGAACAGGGTACGAGGTGCCGGGGAGCTGTTTTTT
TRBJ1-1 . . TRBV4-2 CASSQDDHMNTEAFF TGTGCCAGCAGCCAAGATGATCACATGAACACTGAAGCTTTCTTT
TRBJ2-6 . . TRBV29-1 CSVVGGTGANVLTF TGCAGCGTTGTCGGGGGTACTGGGGCCAACGTCCTGACTTTC
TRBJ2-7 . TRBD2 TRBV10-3 CAIGRAGDYEQYF TGTGCCATTGGGAGGGCCGGGGACTACGAGCAGTACTTC
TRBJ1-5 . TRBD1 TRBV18 CASSQQGNNQPQHF TGTGCCAGCTCACAACAGGGGAACAATCAGCCCCAGCATTTT
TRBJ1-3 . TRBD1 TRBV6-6 CASSYPGQGAGNTIYF TGTGCCAGCAGTTACCCAGGACAGGGGGCCGGAAACACCATATATTTT
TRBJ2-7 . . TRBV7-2 CASSPQDRSSYEQYF TGTGCCAGCAGCCCCCAGGACAGAAGCTCCTACGAGCAGTACTTC
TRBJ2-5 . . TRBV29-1 CSALPKGVDQETQYF TGCAGCGCCCTCCCCAAAGGGGTCGACCAAGAGACCCAGTACTTC
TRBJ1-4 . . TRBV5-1 CASSWQGYGEKLFF TGCGCCAGCAGCTGGCAGGGGTACGGTGAAAAACTGTTTTTT
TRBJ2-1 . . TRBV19 CASTPFSRFNNEQFF TGTGCCAGTACCCCCTTCTCTAGATTTAACAATGAGCAGTTCTTC
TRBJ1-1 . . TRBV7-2 CASSPYQGPEAFF TGTGCCAGCAGCCCGTACCAGGGCCCTGAAGCTTTCTTT
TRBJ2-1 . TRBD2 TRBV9 CASSVTFLAGDSYNEQFF TGTGCCAGCAGCGTAACCTTCCTAGCGGGAGACTCCTACAATGAGCAGTTCTTC
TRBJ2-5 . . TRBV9 CASSQLGETQYF TGTGCCAGCAGCCAACTAGGGGAGACCCAGTACTTC
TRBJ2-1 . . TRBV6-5 CASGLRPNREQFF TGTGCCAGCGGACTCCGACCCAATAGGGAGCAGTTCTTC
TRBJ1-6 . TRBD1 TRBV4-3 CASSQWGQGSSPLHF TGCGCCAGCAGCCAATGGGGACAGGGGAGTTCACCCCTCCACTTT
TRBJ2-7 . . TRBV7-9 CASSPGTRTSYEQYF TGTGCCAGCAGTCCCGGGACACGAACCTCCTACGAGCAGTACTTC
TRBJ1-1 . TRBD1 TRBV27 CASSPGTGLNTEAFF TGTGCCAGCAGCCCCGGGACAGGACTGAACACTGAAGCTTTCTTT
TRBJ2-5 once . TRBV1 CTSSHAASLAGCETQYF TGCACCAGCAGCCACGCCGCCTCCCTAGCGGGTTGCGAGACCCAGTACTTC
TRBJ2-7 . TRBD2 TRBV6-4 CASSASGTSGSDEQYF TGTGCCAGCAGCGCGTCTGGGACTAGCGGGAGCGACGAGCAGTACTTC
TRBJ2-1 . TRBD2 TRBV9 CASSVYLAGGRSEQFF TGTGCCAGCAGCGTTTATCTAGCGGGGGGGCGTAGTGAGCAGTTCTTC
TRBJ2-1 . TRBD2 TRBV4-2 CASSQTPARGGRESEQFF TGTGCCAGCAGCCAAACCCCCGCTAGGGGCGGGAGGGAGAGTGAGCAGTTCTTC
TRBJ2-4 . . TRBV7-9 CASSNGKLAGGNIQYF TGTGCCAGCAGCAATGGGAAACTAGCCGGTGGAAACATTCAGTACTTC
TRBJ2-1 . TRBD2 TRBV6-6 CASVVAGVNEQFF TGTGCCAGCGTAGTAGCGGGAGTCAATGAGCAGTTCTTC
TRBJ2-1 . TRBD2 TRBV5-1 CASSSDGTRRNEQFF TGCGCCAGCAGCTCCGACGGGACTAGACGAAATGAGCAGTTCTTC
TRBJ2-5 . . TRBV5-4 CASSPGSQETQYF TGTGCCAGCAGCCCCGGGAGTCAAGAGACCCAGTACTTC